This T cell receptor beta chain was sequenced for a study of identical twins. In this sample, this clonotype turned up a few times. TCRdb re-analysed the 5' RACE reads in MiXCR, keeping a single row per CDR3 protein. Of around 960,000 distinct CDR3 sequences detected, 12% appear once; the ten largest clones hold around 1.5%. Trimming pared 4 bases from V and 4 bases from J, leaving 18 bases between. The CDR3 has 15 residues. Germline-derived CDR1 and CDR2 are SGHRS and YFSETQ. These data were also reused for a study on yellow fever vaccine responses in identical twins.

Sequenced material: PBMCs. The chain couples TRBV5-1 to TRBJ2-7; maybe TRBD2 (6 bases). The clonotype comes from a woman aged 18-35 years in good health. CDR3 coding DNA: TGCGCCAGCAGCCCGGAGGCTAGCGATCGATACGAGCAGTACTTC. This codes for CASSPEASDRYEQYF.